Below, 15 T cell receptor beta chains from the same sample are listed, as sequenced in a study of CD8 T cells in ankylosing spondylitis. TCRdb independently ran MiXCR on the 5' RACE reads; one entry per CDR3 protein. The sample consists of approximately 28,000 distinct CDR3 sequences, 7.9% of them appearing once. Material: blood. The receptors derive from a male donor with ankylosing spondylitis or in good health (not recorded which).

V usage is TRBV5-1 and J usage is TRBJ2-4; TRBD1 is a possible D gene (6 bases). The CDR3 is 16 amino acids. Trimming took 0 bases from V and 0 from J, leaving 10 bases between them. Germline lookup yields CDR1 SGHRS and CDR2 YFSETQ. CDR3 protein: CASSLGTALAKNIQYF. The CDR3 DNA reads TGCGCCAGCAGCTTGGGGACAGCCCTAGCCAAAAACATTCAGTACTTC.

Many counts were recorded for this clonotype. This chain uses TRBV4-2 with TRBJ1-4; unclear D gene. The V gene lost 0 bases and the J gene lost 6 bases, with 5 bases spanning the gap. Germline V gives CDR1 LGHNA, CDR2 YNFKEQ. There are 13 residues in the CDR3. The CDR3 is CASSQDPHEKLFF. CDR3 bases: TGTGCCAGCAGCCAAGATCCCCATGAAAAACTGTTTTTT.

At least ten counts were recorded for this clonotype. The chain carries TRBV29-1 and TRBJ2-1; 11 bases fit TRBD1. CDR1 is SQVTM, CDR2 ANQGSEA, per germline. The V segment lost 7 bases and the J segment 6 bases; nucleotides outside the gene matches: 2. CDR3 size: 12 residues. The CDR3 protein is CSAGQGGNEQFF. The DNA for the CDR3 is TGCAGCGCGGGACAGGGGGGCAATGAGCAGTTCTTC.

The chain's CDR3 is CASSREKTSGSFTQYF. As DNA, the CDR3 is TGCGCCAGCAGCCGAGAAAAGACTAGCGGGAGTTTCACGCAGTATTTT. The rearrangement uses TRBV4-3 and TRBJ2-3; 12 nucleotides agree with TRBD2. Germline CDR1 is LGHNA and CDR2 is YSLEER. This CDR3 has 16 amino acids. With 4 bases clipped from V and 9 bases from J, the junction kept 11 bases outside the gene matches.

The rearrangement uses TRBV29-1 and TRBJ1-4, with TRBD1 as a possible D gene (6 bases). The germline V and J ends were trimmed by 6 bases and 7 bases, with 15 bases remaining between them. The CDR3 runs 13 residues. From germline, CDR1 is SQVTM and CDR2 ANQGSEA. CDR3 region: CSVQRGDTEKLFF. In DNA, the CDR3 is TGCAGCGTCCAACGGGGGGACACTGAAAAACTGTTTTTT. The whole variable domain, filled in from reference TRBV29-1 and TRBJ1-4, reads SAVISQKPSRDICQRGTSLTIQCQVDSQVTMMFWYRQQPGQSLTLIATANQGSEATYESGFVIDKFPISRPNLTFSTLTVSNMSPEDSSIYLCSVQRGDTEKLFFGSGTQLSVL.

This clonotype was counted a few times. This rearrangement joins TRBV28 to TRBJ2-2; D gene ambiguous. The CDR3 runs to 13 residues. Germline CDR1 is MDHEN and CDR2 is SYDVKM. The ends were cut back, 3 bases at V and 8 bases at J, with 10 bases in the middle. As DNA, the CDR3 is TGTGCCAGCAGTTTGGGCGTGGGAGGGGAGCTGTTTTTT. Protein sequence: CASSLGVGGELFF.

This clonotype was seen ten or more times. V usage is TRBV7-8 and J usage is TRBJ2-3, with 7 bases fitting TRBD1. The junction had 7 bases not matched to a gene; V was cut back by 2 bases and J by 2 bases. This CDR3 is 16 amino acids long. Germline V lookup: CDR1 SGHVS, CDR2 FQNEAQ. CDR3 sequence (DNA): TGTGCCAGCAGCTTACTGGGGACAGAGTCCACAGATACGCAGTATTTT. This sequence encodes CASSLLGTESTDTQYF. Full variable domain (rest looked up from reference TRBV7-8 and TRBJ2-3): GAGVSQSPRYKVAKRGQDVALRCDPISGHVSLFWYQQALGQGPEFLTYFQNEAQLDKSGLPSDRFFAERPEGSVSTLKIQRTQQEDSAVYLCASSLLGTESTDTQYFGPGTRLTVL.

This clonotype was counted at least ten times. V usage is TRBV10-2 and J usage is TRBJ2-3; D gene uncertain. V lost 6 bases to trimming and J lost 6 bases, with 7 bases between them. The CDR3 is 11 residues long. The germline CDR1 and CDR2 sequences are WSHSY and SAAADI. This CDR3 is CASSPVDTQYF. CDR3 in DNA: TGCGCCAGCAGCCCAGTGGATACGCAGTATTTT.

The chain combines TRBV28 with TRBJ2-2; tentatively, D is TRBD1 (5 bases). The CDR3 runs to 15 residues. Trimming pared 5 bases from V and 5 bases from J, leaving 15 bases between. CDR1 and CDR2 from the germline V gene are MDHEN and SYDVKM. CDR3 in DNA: TGTGCCAGCAGTGCCCCAGGGATTCGGACCGGGGAGCTGTTTTTT. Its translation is CASSAPGIRTGELFF.

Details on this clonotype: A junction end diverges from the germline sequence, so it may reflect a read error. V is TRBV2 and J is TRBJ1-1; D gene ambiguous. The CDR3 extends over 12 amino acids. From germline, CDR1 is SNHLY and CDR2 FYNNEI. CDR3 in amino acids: CASREGFTEAFF. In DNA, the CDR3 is TGTGCCAGCAGGGAAGGGTTCACTGAAGCTTTCTTT.

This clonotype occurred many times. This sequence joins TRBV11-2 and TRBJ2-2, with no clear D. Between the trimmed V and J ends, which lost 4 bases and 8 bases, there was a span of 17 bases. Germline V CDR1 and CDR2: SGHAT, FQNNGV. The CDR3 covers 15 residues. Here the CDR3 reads CASSSYGPFWGELFF. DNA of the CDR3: TGTGCCAGCAGCTCCTACGGACCCTTCTGGGGGGAGCTGTTTTTT.

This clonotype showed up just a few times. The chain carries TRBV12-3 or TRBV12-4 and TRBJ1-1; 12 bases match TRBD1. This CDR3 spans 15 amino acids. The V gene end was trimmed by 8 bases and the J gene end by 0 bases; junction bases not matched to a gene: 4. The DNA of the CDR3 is TGTGCCAGCGAGCGGGACAGGGGGCTGAACACTGAAGCTTTCTTT. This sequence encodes CASERDRGLNTEAFF.

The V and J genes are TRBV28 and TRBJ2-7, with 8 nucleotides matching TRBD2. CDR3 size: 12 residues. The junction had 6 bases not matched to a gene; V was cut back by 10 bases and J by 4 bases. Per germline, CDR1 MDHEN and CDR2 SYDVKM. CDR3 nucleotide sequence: TGTGCCACCGAGGAGCGGGAGTACGAGCAGTACTTC. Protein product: CATEEREYEQYF.

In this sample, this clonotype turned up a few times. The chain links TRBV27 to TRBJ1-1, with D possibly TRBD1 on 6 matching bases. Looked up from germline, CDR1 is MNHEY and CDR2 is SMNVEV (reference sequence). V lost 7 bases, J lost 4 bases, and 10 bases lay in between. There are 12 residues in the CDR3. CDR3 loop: CASKTGITEAFF. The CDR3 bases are TGTGCCAGCAAAACAGGGATCACTGAAGCTTTCTTT.

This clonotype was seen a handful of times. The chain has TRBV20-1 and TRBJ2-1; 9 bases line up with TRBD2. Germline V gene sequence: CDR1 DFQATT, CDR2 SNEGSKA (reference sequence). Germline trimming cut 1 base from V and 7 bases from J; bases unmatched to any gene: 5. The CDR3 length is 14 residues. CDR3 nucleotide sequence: TGCAGTGCTAGAGGGACTAGCGTGATGAATGAGCAGTTCTTC. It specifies CSARGTSVMNEQFF.